This T cell receptor beta chain is drawn from a study of OX40 agonist ivuxolimab in advanced cancers. Across the study: Head and neck, renal cell, melanoma or hepatocellular carcinoma were the cancers that dose-escalation patients had.

Method: immunoSEQ multiplex PCR; TCRdb's copy keeps in-frame clones and lacks some. The sample has fewer than 75,000 clones, approximately 93% seen once. V lost 0 bases, J lost 5 bases, and 13 bases lay in between. Germline lookup yields CDR1 WNHNN and CDR2 SYGVQD (reference sequence). This CDR3 has 15 amino acids. Here the sequenced sample was CD4+ or CD8+ T cells sorted from blood, taken in a trial of the OX40 agonist ivuxolimab. The chain employs TRBV10-1 and TRBJ1-2; perhaps TRBD1 as D (5 bases). The TCR sequence derives from an adult with an advanced solid tumor such as melanoma, head and neck, liver or kidney cancer. The CDR3 spells CASSESWQGPYGYTF. In nucleotides, the CDR3 is TGCGCCAGCAGTGAGTCGTGGCAGGGTCCTTATGGCTACACCTTC.